The 17 T cell receptor beta chains below all came from one sample that was sequenced in a study of Tregs in tolerant kidney transplant recipients. Clones were sequenced by immunoSEQ multiplex PCR, and TCRdb holds only the in-frame ones, with some missing. This repertoire includes roughly 30,000 clones. Sample: CD8+ T cells from blood, taken before the transplant. These receptors came from a human donor who received a combined kidney and bone marrow transplant.

Points on this clone: The read falls 3 residues short of the CDR3 end, and the missing part is taken from the germline J gene. This chain connects TRBV29-1 to TRBJ2-7; D ambiguous. The ends were cut back, 4 bases at V and 6 bases at J, with 7 bases in the middle. The CDR3 extends over 10 amino acids. Germline CDR1 reads SQVTM; CDR2 reads ANQGSEA. The CDR3 is CSVASGEQYF. The part of the CDR3 DNA that was read is TGCAGCGTTGCGTCGGGCGAG.

CDR3 bases read: TGTGCCAGCAAAATTAGCCTTGTTAGCTACGAG. Translating it yields CASKISLVSYE. The full CDR3 protein is CASKISLVSYEQYF. This sequence joins TRBV28 and TRBJ2-7; D call uncertain. The read terminates 3 residues before the CDR3 end, so the remaining end is supplied by the germline J gene. The germline V and J ends were trimmed by 7 bases and 3 bases, with 16 bases remaining between them. CDR1 MDHEN and CDR2 SYDVKM come from the germline V gene. This CDR3 region has 14 residues.

Concerning this clone: The sequenced fragment ends 3 residues before the CDR3 boundary, so the rest is inferred from the germline J gene. The genes are TRBV19 and TRBJ1-1; TRBD1 might be the D (6 bases). V gave up 8 bases and J gave up 0 bases, with 13 bases separating them. Germline loops: CDR1 LNHDA, CDR2 SQIVND (reference sequence). The CDR3 length is 14 residues. CDR3 DNA (partial): TGTGCCAGTGGGGTCGGGACAATGAACACTGAA. Its translation is CASGVGTMNTE. The whole CDR3 reads CASGVGTMNTEAFF. The full variable domain, in which reference TRBV19 and TRBJ1-1 provide the parts outside the CDR3, is DGGITQSPKYLFRKEGQNVTLSCEQNLNHDAMYWYRQDPGQGLRLIYYSQIVNDFQKGDIAEGYSVSREKKESFPLTVTSAQKNPTAFYLCASGVGTMNTEAFFGQGTRLTVV.

Concerning this clone itself: The read comes to an end 3 residues before the CDR3 does, leaving the germline J gene to fill in the end. The chain joins TRBV2 to TRBJ2-7; maybe TRBD1 (6 bases). This CDR3 spans 14 amino acids. Germline CDR1 SNHLY, CDR2 FYNNEI. Trimming left V 4 bases short and J 0 bases short, with 10 bases between. The CDR3 is CASSGQGSSYEQYF. The sequenced CDR3 bases are TGTGCCAGCAGTGGGCAGGGGAGCTCCTACGAG.

As for this clone: An end of the junction differs from the germline gene, which may be a read error. The CDR3 end falls 3 residues outside the read, so it is completed with the germline J gene. V is TRBV4-2 and J is TRBJ2-7, with 10 bases lining up with TRBD2. The CDR3 sequence is 16 residues long. Germline lookup yields CDR1 LGHNA and CDR2 YNFKEQ. CDR3 loop: CASSQYLAGVGNEQYF. The CDR3 DNA, read in part, is TGCGCCAGCAGCCAGTACCTAGCGGGAGTCGGCAACGAG.

Points on this clone: Read sequence stops 3 residues before the CDR3 end, and the germline J gene provides the missing end. The chain recombines TRBV14 with TRBJ1-5; TRBD1 matches 9 bases. CDR1 is SGHDN, CDR2 FVKESK, per germline. CDR3 size: 18 residues. V lost 5 bases and J lost 2; bases outside the gene matches: 13. The chain's CDR3 is CASSSPYRGREGNQPQHF. CDR3 bases read: TGTGCCAGCAGCTCTCCGTACAGGGGGCGCGAGGGCAATCAGCCC.

Comments on this clone: Read sequence stops 3 residues before the CDR3 end, and the germline J gene provides the missing end. The chain joins TRBV6-1 to TRBJ2-7; perhaps TRBD2 as D (6 bases). Trimming removed 3 bases at V and 3 bases at J, with 18 bases between. In germline, CDR1 is MNHNS, CDR2 SASEGT. The CDR3 has 16 residues. Partial CDR3 DNA: TGTGCCAGCAGTGAGAGGGGACTCATACCCTTCTACGAG. Protein product: CASSERGLIPFYE. The entire CDR3 protein is CASSERGLIPFYEQYF.

A remark on this clone: The germline gene is not matched at one end of the junction; a read error may be the cause. Read sequence stops 3 residues before the CDR3 end, and the germline J gene provides the missing end. V is TRBV29-1 and J is TRBJ1-1; D gene uncertain. Germline lookup yields CDR1 SQVTM and CDR2 ANQGSEA. This CDR3 has 11 residues. The CDR3 loop is CSVEGNSEAFF. Incomplete CDR3 DNA: TGCAGCGTTGAAGGGAACAGTGAA.

Its frequency marks this clone as medium-sized. The read halts 3 residues ahead of the CDR3 end, with the missing end drawn from the germline J gene. This chain links TRBV30 with TRBJ2-6; 8 bases align to TRBD1. The CDR3 is 14 residues long. CDR1 and CDR2 (germline): GTSNPN, SVGIG (reference sequence). After removal of 4 bases from V and 4 bases from J, the junction contained 3 bases not matched to a gene. CDR3 DNA, as far as it was read: TGTGCCTGGACGACAGGGGCCGGGGCCAACGTC. Its protein is CAWTTGAGANV. The entire CDR3 protein is CAWTTGAGANVLTF.

On this clone itself: The observed sequence ends 3 residues before the CDR3 terminus, with the missing tail filled in from the germline J gene. The chain uses TRBV19 and TRBJ2-7; D perhaps matches TRBD1 (7 bases). From germline, CDR1 is LNHDA and CDR2 SQIVND (reference sequence). Trimming took off 6 bases at V and 4 bases at J, with 13 bases between the two ends. The CDR3 length is 13 residues. The sequenced CDR3 bases are TGTGCCAGTAGCCCTCAGGGGGGTTACGAG. It translates to CASSPQGGYE. The full CDR3 protein is CASSPQGGYEQYF.

Turning to this clone: From the germline J gene comes the end of the CDR3, since the read stops 3 residues before it. The chain carries TRBV4-1 and TRBJ2-1; the match to TRBD2 covers 8 bases. Germline CDR1 reads MGHRA; CDR2 reads YSYEKL. J was trimmed by 9 bases and V by 0 bases; bases with no gene match: 4. The CDR3 sequence is 14 residues long. CDR3 residues: CASSQDGRGVEQFF. Partial CDR3 DNA: TGCGCCAGCAGCCAAGATGGGCGGGGGGTTGAG.

About this clone itself: Read data end 3 residues before the CDR3 end; the end is taken from the germline J gene. This chain joins TRBV7-6 and TRBJ2-1; 15 bases align to TRBD2. The trim removed 7 bases at V and 8 bases at J, leaving 9 bases unmatched. CDR1 is SGHVS, CDR2 FNYEAQ, per germline. This CDR3 comprises 16 residues. The part of the CDR3 DNA that was read is TGTGCCAGCACCAAAGGACTAGCGGGAGGGGAGGATGAG. Translated: CASTKGLAGGEDE. The full CDR3 protein reads CASTKGLAGGEDEQFF.

Comment on this clone: The read ends 3 residues before the CDR3 terminus; that terminus is restored from the germline J gene. The sample holds other DNA sequences that translate to the same CDR3. The chain joins TRBV13 to TRBJ2-5; 10 bases are shared with TRBD2. The CDR3 sequence is 20 residues long. CDR1 and CDR2 (germline): PRHDT, FYEKMQ (reference sequence). V shed 5 bases, J shed 0 bases, and the junction held 18 bases outside the gene matches. The CDR3 is CASSPPAVASGSIYQETQYF. The sequenced CDR3 bases are TGTGCCAGCAGCCCCCCCGCCGTGGCTAGCGGGAGCATATACCAAGAGACC.

As for this clone: The CDR3 is cut off 3 residues early in the read; its end comes from the germline J gene. This chain links TRBV29-1 with TRBJ2-7, with a tentative D call TRBD2 (6 bases). The CDR3 is 13 residues long. The V gene lost 5 bases and the J gene lost 3 bases, with 14 bases spanning the gap. The germline CDR1 and CDR2 sequences are SQVTM and ANQGSEA. Partial CDR3 DNA: TGCAGCGTTTTAGGACTAACGAGCTACGAG. Protein sequence: CSVLGLTSYE. The full CDR3 sequence reads CSVLGLTSYEQYF.

Regarding this clone: The observed sequence ends 3 residues before the CDR3 terminus, with the missing tail filled in from the germline J gene. The chain combines TRBV5-1 with TRBJ1-2; 9 bases align to TRBD1. Trimming at V came to 6 bases and at J to 4 bases, leaving 10 bases not matched to a gene. The CDR3 consists of 15 residues. Germline assignment: CDR1 SGHRS and CDR2 YFSETQ. CDR3 DNA (partial): TGCGCCAGCACCCCGGGACAGGGAGTCGGCTATGGC. This translates into CASTPGQGVGYG. The complete CDR3 reads CASTPGQGVGYGYTF.

On this clone itself: The observed sequence ends 3 residues before the CDR3 terminus, with the missing tail filled in from the germline J gene. The V call is TRBV20-1, the J call TRBJ2-1; 8 bases are shared with TRBD2. Trimming cost V 6 bases and J 4 bases; bases outside gene matches: 11. CDR1 and CDR2 (germline): DFQATT, SNEGSKA (reference sequence). This CDR3 is built from 15 residues. The CDR3 bases that were read are TGCAGTGCGAGATCCCGGACTAGCTTTTACAATGAG. Amino acid sequence: CSARSRTSFYNE. The CDR3 in full is CSARSRTSFYNEQFF.

Comment on this clone: The read halts 3 residues ahead of the CDR3 end, with the missing end drawn from the germline J gene. The chain links TRBV7-9 to TRBJ2-7, with D maybe TRBD1 (6 bases). CDR1 and CDR2 from the germline V gene are SEHNR and FQNEAQ (reference sequence). The CDR3 totals 13 residues. Trimming left V 6 bases short and J 5 bases short, with 14 bases between. Partial CDR3 DNA: TGTGCCAGCAGTCCAGGGGCTTCCAACGAG. Protein: CASSPGASNE. The full CDR3 is CASSPGASNEQYF.